This T cell receptor beta chain was identified in a study of sequential checkpoint blockade in melanoma. The CDR3 sequence is 14 residues long. Germline V gene lookup returns CDR1 MGHRA and CDR2 YSYEKL. The protocol was immunoSEQ multiplex PCR, while the TCRdb copy is restricted to in-frame clones and leaves out a portion. Of approximately 11,000 clones in the sample, roughly 80% were seen once. The treatment: randomized to nivolumab then ipilimumab (arm A) or the reverse (arm B). Specimen: CD8+ T cells sorted from blood (inferred from file names), collected from a patient given nivolumab and ipilimumab in sequence. This clonotype was obtained from a human donor with melanoma. The rearrangement links TRBV4-1 to TRBJ2-5; D remains unclear. The tail of the sequence fits TRBJ2-7 better, so the J call may be wrong. The CDR3: CASSQVRDSYEQYF. CDR3 bases: TGCGCCAGCAGCCAAGTAAGGGACTCCTACGAGCAGTACTTC.